These T cell receptor beta chains were read from a single sample in a study of blood T cell repertoires in COVID-19. TCRdb keeps only in-frame clones here, not all; method: immunoSEQ multiplex PCR. Of 200,000 to 250,000 clones listed, 70% to 90% are singletons. The sequenced material came from PBMCs or T cells enriched from blood (not recorded which). These receptors all stem from a woman aged 40 to 55 with acute COVID-19. Each CDR3 is given with its conserved first and last residue.

V,J,CDR3
TRBV4-1,TRBJ1-1,CASSQVMGAEAFF
TRBV5-1,TRBJ1-3,CASSLEGQAGNTIYF
TRBV5-1,TRBJ2-1,CASSLVQGAHNEQFF
TRBV5-4,TRBJ1-1,CASSPGGVGTEAFF
TRBV4-1,TRBJ2-1,CASSLTFSGGANEQFF
TRBV5-1,TRBJ1-3,CASSLAGLSSGNTIYF
TRBV9,TRBJ2-7,CASSGGQTSYEQYF
TRBV5-1,TRBJ1-2,CASSLEAGRYGYTF
TRBV7-9,TRBJ1-2,CASSPAGGDYGYTF
TRBV9,TRBJ1-1,CASRETDSLTEAFF
TRBV7-7,TRBJ1-4,CASSLGRGQNEKLFF
TRBV7-8,TRBJ1-2,CASSLREGSYGYTF
TRBV12-3/TRBV12-4,TRBJ2-7,CASSLDREEQYF
TRBV7-9,TRBJ2-5,CAIRRTGNQETQYF
TRBV14,TRBJ1-1,CASSLQMNTEAFF
TRBV11-2,TRBJ1-5,CASSPGQGARGNQPQHF
TRBV1,TRBJ1-2,CTSSLGQENYGYTF
TRBV5-6,TRBJ1-2,CASSPGSELFDYGYTF
TRBV29-1,TRBJ1-4,CSSRVGEKLFF
TRBV6-5,TRBJ1-2,CASSSHRGEYTF
TRBV27,TRBJ1-1,CASAPGWNTEAFF
TRBV3-1/TRBV3-2,TRBJ2-4,CASSQGAGEAKNIQYF
TRBV7-2,TRBJ2-6,CASSSYSGANVLTF
TRBV27,TRBJ1-1,CASSLAGPNTEAFF
TRBV9,TRBJ1-3,CASSSTGNTIYF
TRBV5-4,TRBJ2-3,CASSSSGQDTQYF
TRBV19,TRBJ1-3,CASSTLGGHSGNTIYF
TRBV10-2,TRBJ2-1,CASRVGGSVNEQFF
TRBV9,TRBJ1-1,CASSVGDSATEAFF
TRBV2,TRBJ1-5,CASRGQYNQPQHF
TRBV19,TRBJ1-4,CASRLLEGTNEKLFF
TRBV6-5,TRBJ1-6,CASRGSSGSPLHF
TRBV6-5,TRBJ1-3,CASSYSAGNGNTIYF
TRBV6-5,TRBJ2-7,CASSSGTGSSYEQYF
TRBV11-1,TRBJ1-2,CASSRTGADGYTF
TRBV12-3/TRBV12-4,TRBJ1-1,CASRAGGTEAFF
TRBV2,TRBJ1-1,CASSEQTVLDTEAFF
TRBV29-1,TRBJ2-5,CSVEGRGLGETQYF
TRBV11-2,TRBJ2-7,CASSLGHSYEQYF
TRBV14,TRBJ1-1,CASSPKNTEAFF
TRBV5-6,TRBJ1-3,CASSWGGTSSGNTIYF
TRBV7-2,TRBJ2-1,CASSLRRGDYNEQFF
TRBV3-1/TRBV3-2,TRBJ1-4,CASSLPRAGGEEKLFF
TRBV5-4,TRBJ1-1,CASSSSTGEAFF
TRBV27,TRBJ1-2,CASSFGRTGYGYTF
TRBV10-2,TRBJ1-5,CASSDISNQPQHF
TRBV5-1,TRBJ1-1,CASRQGTANTEAFF
TRBV19,TRBJ1-1,CASTRDRVLNTEAFF
TRBV18,TRBJ1-1,CASSPLGTGTGLGNTEAFF
TRBV9,TRBJ1-5,CASSVGGGANQPQHF
TRBV7-6,TRBJ1-3,CASSGTGLRRNTIYF
TRBV29-1,TRBJ1-2,CSAYGGEDYGYTF
TRBV4-1,TRBJ1-5,CASSQGPYRDRVRQPQHF
TRBV5-1,TRBJ1-1,CASSATQGARGTEAFF
TRBV2,TRBJ2-6,CASMSDSGANVLTF
TRBV9,TRBJ2-3,CASSVGELNLPDTQYF
TRBV13,TRBJ1-2,CASSLGQGANYGYTF
TRBV4-3,TRBJ1-2,CASRPSAGTGLGYTF
TRBV7-2,TRBJ2-2,CASSLGSGGRGAGELFF